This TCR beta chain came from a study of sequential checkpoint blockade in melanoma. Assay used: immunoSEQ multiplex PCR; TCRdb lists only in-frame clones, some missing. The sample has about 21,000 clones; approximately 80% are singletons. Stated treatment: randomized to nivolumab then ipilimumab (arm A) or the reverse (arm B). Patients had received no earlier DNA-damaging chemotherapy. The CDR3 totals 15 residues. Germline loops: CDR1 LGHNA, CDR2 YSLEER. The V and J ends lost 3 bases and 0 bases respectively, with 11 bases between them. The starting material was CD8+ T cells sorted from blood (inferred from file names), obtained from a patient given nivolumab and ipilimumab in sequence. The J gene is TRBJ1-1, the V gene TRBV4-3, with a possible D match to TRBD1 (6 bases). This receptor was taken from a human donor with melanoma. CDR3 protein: CASSQYQGLNTEAFF. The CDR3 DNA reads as TGCGCCAGCAGCCAGTATCAGGGGTTGAACACTGAAGCTTTCTTT.